This T cell receptor (beta chain) emerged from a study of circulating and synovial CD4+ cells in juvenile arthritis. General study points: The pathogenic-like versus bulk T cell difference escaped Vbeta family analysis. Bulk blood CD4 samples held at least an order of magnitude more or fewer genomes than CPL.

Samples derive from patients with active juvenile idiopathic arthritis. HLA-DR+CD14-CD3+CD4+CD25low/- cells were sorted from peripheral blood mononuclear cells. Comments on this clone: What it recognizes is unknown.

Some clones are missing from TCRdb's copy, which holds only in-frame ones; the method was immunoSEQ multiplex PCR. This sample has approximately 2,500 clones, with roughly 88% found just once. The CDR3 has 15 residues. Trimming removed 3 bases from V and 0 bases from J; junction bases left unmatched: 4. CDR1 and CDR2 from the germline V gene are KGHSH and LQKENI. The receptor was derived from a human donor with juvenile idiopathic arthritis. The sequencing sample was made of HLA-DR+ CD4+ T cells from blood. Subset meaning: circulating pathogenic-like lymphocytes, sorted as HLA-DR+CD14-CD3+CD4+CD25low/- blood T cells. V gene TRBV18 combines with J gene TRBJ1-1; 7 bases fit TRBD1. The CDR3 spells CASSPPTGLNTEAFF. Here the CDR3 DNA reads TGTGCCAGCTCACCGCCGACAGGGTTGAACACTGAAGCTTTCTTT.